This T cell receptor (beta chain) was sequenced during a study of cytomegalovirus exposure and HLA in healthy donors. The CDR3 sequence is 17 residues long. Germline lookup yields CDR1 MNHNS and CDR2 SASEGT. The V and J ends lost 0 bases and 2 bases, in that order; junction bases with no gene match: 9. In the PCR, 60 Vbeta and 13 Jbeta primers were used. Clones were sequenced by immunoSEQ multiplex PCR, and TCRdb holds only the in-frame ones, with some missing. Of about 130,000 clones listed, around 82% are singletons. The chain uses TRBV6-1 and TRBJ2-7, with 8 bases fitting TRBD1. Sequencing was carried out using PBMCs. The sequence was obtained from a boy younger than 18 in good health and CMV-seronegative. The CDR3 DNA is TGTGCCAGCAGTGAAGCGCGGGGTTTGGACAGGGCCTACGAGCAGTACTTC. This gives the protein CASSEARGLDRAYEQYF.